What follows is one T cell receptor beta chain and its context. The clone's antigen remains unknown. Base qualities are not recorded, but no much larger clone differs from it by a single base. Reading the label with the study, this specimen's time point is: baseline before first vaccination. Vaccinee samples were obtained from the UK trials COV001 and COV002, which included a single-blind randomized controlled phase 2/3 trial of AZD1222 (ChAdOx1 nCoV-19) in healthy adults. For TCRbeta chain sequencing, PBMC samples from trial participants were taken at day 0 and at day 28 after the second dose. CDR1 SGHNT and CDR2 YYREEE are derived from the germline V gene (reference sequence). V trim: 1 base; J trim: 4 bases; unmatched bases: 4. The CDR3 measures 14 amino acids from cysteine to phenylalanine. The CDR3 DNA has 42 bases and is translated from base 1. The data were obtained in a study of T cell responses to AZD1222 COVID-19 vaccine (dated by TCRdb to about 2021). Regarding the research as a whole: AZD1222 recipients given second doses at about 4 weeks or at about 12 weeks were pooled, since spike-specific TCR depth and breadth were not found to differ between the two schedules. A total of under 250 trial participants underwent TCR sequencing, of whom under 220 had received two doses of AZD1222 and some 26 had received two doses of the MenACWY control vaccine. Trial participants were enrolled by age into subgroups of 18-55, 56-69 and 70-plus years, and around 140, 26 and 57 TCR-sequenced participants, respectively, were included in these subgroups.

Overall study outcomes, separate from this receptor: Reportedly, close to half of the unique spike-specific TCRs recognized epitopes lying outside the regions that are mutated in the B.1.351 and B.1.1.7 variants. Because no day 14 peak-response samples were available, the repertoires could be characterized only after the peak T cell response. Participants were mostly white British and included more females than males, and it was suggested by the authors that clonal diversity may have been underestimated. Only a handful of AZD1222 recipients were SARS-CoV-2 seropositive at baseline, limiting conclusions about previously exposed vaccinees. The 56-69-year group was small, and its depth increase did not reach significance, likely because of low power. After two AZD1222 doses, both the breadth and the depth of spike-specific TCRs were significantly higher than at day 0 and than in MenACWY recipients. Vaccine-associated CD4 TCRs spanned the whole spike protein, with dominant responses in regions 160-218 and 743-854.

The CDR3 regions of human TCRbeta chains were analyzed by immunosequencing. For the original study's pipeline: TCRs in the repertoires were compared against a reference library of SARS-CoV-2-specific TCRs that had been generated with the MIRA antigen-specificity platform. Breadth meant the fraction of unique TCRs that were SARS-CoV-2-associated, whereas depth meant the fraction of total T cells that were SARS-CoV-2-associated. Using the MIRA data, each spike-specific TCR was mapped to the spike region that the TCR reacts to and placed in a CD4 or CD8 class. Log10-transformed breadth and depth values were compared by one-way ANOVA with Sidak's multiple comparisons tests. The source is immuneACCESS, and TCRdb retained only in-frame sequences with V and J called. Part of the clones is not carried over; for the studies checked, unresolved V genes explain less than half of this, and the remainder is unexplained. The D gene and trimming were derived from the DNA, and the V and J assignments and clone size from that table. The sample records roughly 160,000 clones, just under 95% of which are singletons. Together, the top ten hold approximately 0.97% of the sample.

The TCR originated in an adult in good health. Rearrangement joined TRBV5-4 to TRBJ1-1, and TRBD1 matches 7 of the central bases. The input for sequencing was peripheral blood, taken on day 0 of AZD1222 vaccination. CDR3 region: CASSLQGVVTEAFF. The sequenced DNA is TGTGCCAGCAGCTTGCAGGGGGTGGTCACTGAAGCTTTCTTT.